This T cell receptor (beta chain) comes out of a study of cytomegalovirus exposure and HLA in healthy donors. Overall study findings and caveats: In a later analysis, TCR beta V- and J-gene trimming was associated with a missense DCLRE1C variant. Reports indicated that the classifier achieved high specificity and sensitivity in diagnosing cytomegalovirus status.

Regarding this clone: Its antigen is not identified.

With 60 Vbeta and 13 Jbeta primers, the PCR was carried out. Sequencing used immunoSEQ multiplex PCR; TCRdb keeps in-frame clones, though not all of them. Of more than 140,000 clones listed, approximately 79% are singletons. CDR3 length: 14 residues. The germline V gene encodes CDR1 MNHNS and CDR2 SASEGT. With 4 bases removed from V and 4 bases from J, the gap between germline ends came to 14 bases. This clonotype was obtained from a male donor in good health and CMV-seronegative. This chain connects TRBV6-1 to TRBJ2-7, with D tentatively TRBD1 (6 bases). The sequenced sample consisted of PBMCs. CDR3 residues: CASSGRSDRYEQYF. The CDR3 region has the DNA TGTGCCAGCAGTGGGCGTTCGGACAGATACGAGCAGTACTTC.